This T cell receptor beta chain appears in the sequencing data of a study of blood T cell repertoires in COVID-19. The wider study: The study drew acute and convalescent COVID-19 samples from the United States, Italy and Spain. Sources were T cells, B-cell-depleted T cells, or PBMCs; the material itself was cDNA or gDNA.

Sequencing was performed with immunoSEQ multiplex PCR; in TCRdb, only in-frame clones are kept and a portion is missing. The sample holds 70,000 to 90,000 clones, roughly 78% seen once. Germline CDR1 is KGHSH and CDR2 is LQKENI. The germline V and J ends were trimmed by 3 bases and 3 bases, with 15 bases remaining between them. The CDR3 sequence is 16 residues long. The source of this sequence is a woman of 80 years or more with acute or convalescent COVID-19. The sample consisted of peripheral blood. The chain recombines TRBV18 with TRBJ1-3; D possibly corresponds to TRBD1 (6 bases). CDR3 DNA sequence: TGTGCCAGCTCACCCCCGAGGGGGGGCGATGGAAACACCATATATTTT. Translating it yields CASSPPRGGDGNTIYF.